This T cell receptor beta chain was observed in a study of breast tumors, draining lymph nodes, adjacent tissues. The CDR3 extends over 16 amino acids. V trimming: 1 base; J trimming: 1 base; junction bases outside the gene matches: 4. CDR1 is SEHNR and CDR2 is FQNEAQ in the germline V gene (reference sequence). In regard to this clonotype: Its antigen remains unknown.

Study outcomes and limitations: Tumor T cell lymph node origin was a supported hypothesis, not proven.

TCRdb analysed the multiplex PCR reads with MiXCR anew, one entry per CDR3 protein. The data show approximately 52,000 distinct CDR3 sequences, around 45% seen once. This receptor was obtained from a female donor with breast cancer. Some clones in this sample may be carry-over from other donors' samples. Sequencing was performed on breast tumor tissue. The gene calls are TRBV7-9 and TRBJ2-7; 10 bases agree with TRBD2. CDR3 nucleotide sequence: TGTGCCAGCAGCTTAGTCGTAGCGGGAGGATCCTACGAGCAGTACTTC. It yields the protein CASSLVVAGGSYEQYF.